This T cell receptor (beta chain) is drawn from a study of blood T cell repertoires in COVID-19. Study overall: The origin of the acute and convalescent COVID-19 samples was the United States, Italy and Spain. PBMCs, B-cell-depleted T cells, or T cells provided the cDNA or gDNA that made up the material.

Germline CDR1 is MDHEN and CDR2 is SYDVKM. The CDR3 spans 12 residues. Trimming took off 7 bases at V and 9 bases at J, with 12 bases between the two ends. Source study methods: Cell counts per sample came from amplifying reference gene primers. The assay was immunoSEQ multiplex PCR, and TCRdb's table has in-frame clones only and misses some. From that table come the V and J calls and clone size; the DNA was used to work out D and trimming. Counted here are a few hundred thousand clones, approximately 90% occurring once; the ten biggest clones make up 2.2%. The sequence derives from a woman between 45 and 65 years old who had recovered from COVID-19. Sequencing input: peripheral blood. This chain links TRBV28 with TRBJ2-2; possibly TRBD2 for D (6 bases). CDR3 in DNA: TGTGCCAGCACTGGGACTGGGAGGGAGCTGTTTTTT. Translating it yields CASTGTGRELFF.